This T cell receptor beta chain is drawn from a study of identifying expanded T cells in peripheral blood. Study results and limitations: Differentially abundant clones: around 1.2 between replicates, 16.4 at approximately two weeks, 18 to 20 at four. Two-week clone count variance significantly increased as total template count grew.

The germline gives CDR1 SGHTA, CDR2 FQGNSA. The CDR3 has 16 residues. Generated by immunoSEQ multiplex PCR, the TCRdb table keeps only in-frame clones and is missing some. The sample consists of 75,000 to 100,000 clones, 89% of them appearing once. Healthy donors had no documented immune events, such as infections, while sampled. Of note for this clone: No antigen is known for it. Relative to the germline gene, one junction end is altered; a read error may explain this. Other DNA sequences in this sample translate to the same CDR3.

The sample taken for sequencing was blood. The chain is built from TRBV7-2 and TRBJ2-2, with TRBD2 identical over 9 bases. The clonotype originates from a person aged 18 to 75 in good health. CDR3: CASSLSGGFNVGELFF. CDR3 nucleotides: TGTGCCAGCAGCCTTAGCGGGGGATTTAATGTCGGGGAGCTATTTTTT.